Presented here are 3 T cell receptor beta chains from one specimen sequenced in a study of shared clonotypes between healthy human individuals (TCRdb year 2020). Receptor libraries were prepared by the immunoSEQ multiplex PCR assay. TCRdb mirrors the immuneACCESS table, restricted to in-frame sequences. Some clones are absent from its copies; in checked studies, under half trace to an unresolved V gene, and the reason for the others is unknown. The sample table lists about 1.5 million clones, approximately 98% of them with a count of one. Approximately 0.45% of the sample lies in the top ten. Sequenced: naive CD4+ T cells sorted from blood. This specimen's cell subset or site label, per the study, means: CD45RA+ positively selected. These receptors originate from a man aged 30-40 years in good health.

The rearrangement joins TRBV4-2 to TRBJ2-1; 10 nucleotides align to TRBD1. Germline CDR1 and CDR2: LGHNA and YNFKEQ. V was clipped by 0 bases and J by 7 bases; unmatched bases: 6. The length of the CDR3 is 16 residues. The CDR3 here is CASSQEGSGQGNEQFF. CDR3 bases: TGTGCCAGCAGCCAAGAAGGGTCGGGACAGGGGAATGAGCAGTTCTTC.

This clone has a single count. Here the CDR3 DNA reads TGTGCCAGCAGGAACCCCGGGACAGGGGGCGCGGGTACGCAGTATTTT. It specifies CASRNPGTGGAGTQYF. The rearrangement links TRBV2 to TRBJ2-3; 12 bases are shared with TRBD1. CDR1 is SNHLY and CDR2 is FYNNEI in the germline V gene. J gave up 8 bases and V 6 bases, and 12 bases lay outside the gene matches. The CDR3 totals 16 residues.

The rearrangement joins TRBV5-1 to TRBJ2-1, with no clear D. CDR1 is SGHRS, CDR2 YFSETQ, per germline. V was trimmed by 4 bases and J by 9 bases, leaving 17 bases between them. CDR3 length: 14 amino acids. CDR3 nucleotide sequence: TGCGCCAGCAGCCCACAAGGGTCCCGCTCTGAGCAGTTCTTC. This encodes CASSPQGSRSEQFF.